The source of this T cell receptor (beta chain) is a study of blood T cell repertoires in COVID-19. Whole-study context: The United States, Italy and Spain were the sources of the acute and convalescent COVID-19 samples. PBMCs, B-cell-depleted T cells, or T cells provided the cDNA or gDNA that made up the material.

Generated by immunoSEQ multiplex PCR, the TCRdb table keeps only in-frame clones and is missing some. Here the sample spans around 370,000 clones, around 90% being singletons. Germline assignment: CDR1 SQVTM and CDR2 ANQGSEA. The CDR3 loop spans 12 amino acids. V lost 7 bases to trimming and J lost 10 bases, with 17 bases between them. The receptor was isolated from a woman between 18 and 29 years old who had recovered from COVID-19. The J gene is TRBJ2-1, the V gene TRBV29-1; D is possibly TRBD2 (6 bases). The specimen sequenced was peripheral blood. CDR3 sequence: CSAFYGGNEQFF. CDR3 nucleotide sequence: TGCAGCGCCTTTTATGGAGGGAACGAGCAGTTCTTC.